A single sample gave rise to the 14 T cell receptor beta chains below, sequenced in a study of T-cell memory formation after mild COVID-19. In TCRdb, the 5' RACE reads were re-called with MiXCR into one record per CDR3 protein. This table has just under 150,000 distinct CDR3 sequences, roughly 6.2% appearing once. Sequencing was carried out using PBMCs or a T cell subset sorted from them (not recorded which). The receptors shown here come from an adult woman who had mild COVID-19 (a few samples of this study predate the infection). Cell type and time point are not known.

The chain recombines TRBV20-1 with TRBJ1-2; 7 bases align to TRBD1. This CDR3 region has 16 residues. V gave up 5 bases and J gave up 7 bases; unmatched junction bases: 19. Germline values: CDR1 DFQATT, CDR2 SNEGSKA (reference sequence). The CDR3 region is CSAPAGSGQATTGYTF. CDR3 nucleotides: TGCAGTGCTCCCGCTGGATCCGGACAGGCGACTACTGGCTACACCTTC.

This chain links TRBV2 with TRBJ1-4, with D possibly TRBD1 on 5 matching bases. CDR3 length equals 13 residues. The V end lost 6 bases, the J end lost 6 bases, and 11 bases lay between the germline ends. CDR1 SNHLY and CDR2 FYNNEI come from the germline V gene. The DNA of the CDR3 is TGTGCCAGCAGACTGACAGTTTATGAAAAACTGTTTTTT. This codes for CASRLTVYEKLFF. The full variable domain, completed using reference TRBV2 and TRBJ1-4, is EPEVTQTPSHQVTQMGQEVILRCVPISNHLYFYWYRQILGQKVEFLVSFYNNEISEKSEIFDDQFSVERPDGSNFTLKIRSTKLEDSAMYFCASRLTVYEKLFFGSGTQLSVL.

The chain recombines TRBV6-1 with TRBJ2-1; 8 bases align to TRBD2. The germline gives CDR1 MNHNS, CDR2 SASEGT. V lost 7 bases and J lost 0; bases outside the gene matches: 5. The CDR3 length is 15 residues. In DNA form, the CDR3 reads TGTGCCAGCACCCCAAGCGGGAGCTCCTACAATGAGCAGTTCTTC. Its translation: CASTPSGSSYNEQFF.

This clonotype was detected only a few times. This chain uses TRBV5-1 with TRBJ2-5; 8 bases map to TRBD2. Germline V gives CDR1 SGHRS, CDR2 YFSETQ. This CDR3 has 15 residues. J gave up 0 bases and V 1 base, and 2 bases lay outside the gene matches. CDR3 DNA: TGCGCCAGCAGCTTGCGGGGGGGGTACCAAGAGACCCAGTACTTC. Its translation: CASSLRGGYQETQYF.

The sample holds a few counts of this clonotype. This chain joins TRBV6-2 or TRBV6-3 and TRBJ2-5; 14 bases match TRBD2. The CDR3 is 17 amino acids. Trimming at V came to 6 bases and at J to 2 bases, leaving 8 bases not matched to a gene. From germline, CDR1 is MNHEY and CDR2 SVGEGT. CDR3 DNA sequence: TGTGCCAGCAGCTCTCCAAGACTAGCGGGGGGGCAAGAGACCCAGTACTTC. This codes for CASSSPRLAGGQETQYF.

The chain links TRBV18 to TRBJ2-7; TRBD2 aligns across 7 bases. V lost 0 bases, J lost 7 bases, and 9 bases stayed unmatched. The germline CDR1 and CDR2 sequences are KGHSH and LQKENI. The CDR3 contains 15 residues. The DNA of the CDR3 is TGTGCCAGCTCACCACCGGAAAGCGGGGCGCGAGAGCAGTACTTC. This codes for CASSPPESGAREQYF.

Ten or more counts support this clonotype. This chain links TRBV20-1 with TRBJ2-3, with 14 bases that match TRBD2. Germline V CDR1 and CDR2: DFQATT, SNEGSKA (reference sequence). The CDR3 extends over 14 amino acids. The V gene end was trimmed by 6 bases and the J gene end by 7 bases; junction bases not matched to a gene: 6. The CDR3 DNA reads TGCAGTGCAGAGACTAGCGGGGGGGCACATACGCAGTATTTT. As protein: CSAETSGGAHTQYF.

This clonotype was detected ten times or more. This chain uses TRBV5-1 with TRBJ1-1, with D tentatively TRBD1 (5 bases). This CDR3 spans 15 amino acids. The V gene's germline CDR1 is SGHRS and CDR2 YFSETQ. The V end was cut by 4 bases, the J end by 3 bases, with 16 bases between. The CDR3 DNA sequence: TGCGCCAGCAGCCAAGAACGGGGGGTTGACACTGAAGCTTTCTTT. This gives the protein CASSQERGVDTEAFF. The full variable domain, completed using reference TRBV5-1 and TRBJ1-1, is KAGVTQTPRYLIKTRGQQVTLSCSPISGHRSVSWYQQTPGQGLQFLFEYFSETQRNKGNFPGRFSGRQFSNSRSEMNVSTLELGDSALYLCASSQERGVDTEAFFGQGTRLTVV.

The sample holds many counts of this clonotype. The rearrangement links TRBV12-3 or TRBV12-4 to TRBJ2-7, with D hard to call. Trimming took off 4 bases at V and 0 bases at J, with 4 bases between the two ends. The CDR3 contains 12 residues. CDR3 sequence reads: CASSSSSYEQYF. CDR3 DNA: TGTGCCAGCAGTTCGTCCTCCTACGAGCAGTACTTC.

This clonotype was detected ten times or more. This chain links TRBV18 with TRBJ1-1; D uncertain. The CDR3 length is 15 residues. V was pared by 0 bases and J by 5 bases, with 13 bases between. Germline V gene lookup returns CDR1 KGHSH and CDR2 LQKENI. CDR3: CASSPPIMGRTEAFF. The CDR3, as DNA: TGTGCCAGCTCACCACCGATAATGGGGAGAACTGAAGCTTTCTTT.

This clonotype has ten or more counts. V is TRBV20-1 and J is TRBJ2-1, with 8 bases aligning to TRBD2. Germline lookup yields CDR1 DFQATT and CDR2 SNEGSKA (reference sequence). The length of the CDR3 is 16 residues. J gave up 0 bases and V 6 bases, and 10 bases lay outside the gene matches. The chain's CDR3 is CSARPGGASSYNEQFF. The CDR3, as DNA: TGCAGTGCCCGACCCGGGGGGGCTAGCTCCTACAATGAGCAGTTCTTC.

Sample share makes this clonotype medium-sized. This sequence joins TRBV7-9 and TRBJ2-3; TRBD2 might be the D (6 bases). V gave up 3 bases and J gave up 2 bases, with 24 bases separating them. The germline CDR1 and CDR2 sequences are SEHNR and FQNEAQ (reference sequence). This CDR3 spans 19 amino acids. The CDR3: CASSFRFSILGGTTDTQYF. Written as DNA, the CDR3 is TGTGCCAGCAGCTTTCGATTTAGTATTCTGGGGGGAACCACAGATACGCAGTATTTT.

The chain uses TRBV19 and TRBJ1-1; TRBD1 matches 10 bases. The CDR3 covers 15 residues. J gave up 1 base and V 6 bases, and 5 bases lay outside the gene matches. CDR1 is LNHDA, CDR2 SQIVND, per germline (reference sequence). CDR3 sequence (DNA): TGTGCCAGTAGGGAGGACAGGGGGTGGAACACTGAAGCTTTCTTT. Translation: CASREDRGWNTEAFF.

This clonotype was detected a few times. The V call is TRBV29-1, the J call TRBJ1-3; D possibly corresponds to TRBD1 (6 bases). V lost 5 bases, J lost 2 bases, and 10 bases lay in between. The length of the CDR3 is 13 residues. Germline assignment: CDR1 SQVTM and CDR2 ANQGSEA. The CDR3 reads CSVSQGTGNTIYF. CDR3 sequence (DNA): TGCAGCGTTTCACAGGGAACTGGAAACACCATATATTTT.